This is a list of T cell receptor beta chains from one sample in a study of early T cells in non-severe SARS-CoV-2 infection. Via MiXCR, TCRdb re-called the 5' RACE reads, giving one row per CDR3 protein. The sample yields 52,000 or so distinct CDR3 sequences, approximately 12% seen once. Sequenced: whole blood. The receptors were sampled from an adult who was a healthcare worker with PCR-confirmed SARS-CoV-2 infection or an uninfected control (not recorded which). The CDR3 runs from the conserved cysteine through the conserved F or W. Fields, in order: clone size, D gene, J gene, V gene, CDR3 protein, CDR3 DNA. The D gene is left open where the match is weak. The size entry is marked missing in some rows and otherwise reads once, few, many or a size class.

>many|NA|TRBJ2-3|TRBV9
CASSLNTGLGTDTQYF
TGTGCCAGCAGCCTGAACACAGGATTAGGCACAGATACGCAGTATTTT
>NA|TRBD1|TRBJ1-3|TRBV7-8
CASSFGTGGNTIYF
TGTGCCAGCAGCTTCGGGACAGGTGGAAACACCATATATTTT
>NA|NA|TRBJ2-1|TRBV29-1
CSVEFRQSYNEQFF
TGCAGCGTTGAGTTTAGGCAATCCTACAATGAGCAGTTCTTC
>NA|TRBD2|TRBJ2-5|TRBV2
CASSGRRGEETQYF
TGTGCCAGCAGTGGAAGGCGGGGGGAAGAGACCCAGTACTTC
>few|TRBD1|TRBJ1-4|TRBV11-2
CASSSGLGQGIGNEKLFF
TGTGCCAGCAGCTCCGGGCTGGGACAGGGGATCGGTAATGAAAAACTGTTTTTT
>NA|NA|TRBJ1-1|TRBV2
CASSRQTPNTEAFF
TGTGCCAGCAGTCGACAGACCCCGAACACTGAAGCTTTCTTT
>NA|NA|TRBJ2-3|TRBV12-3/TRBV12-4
CASSLGGTQYF
TGTGCCAGCAGTTTGGGGGGTACGCAGTATTTT
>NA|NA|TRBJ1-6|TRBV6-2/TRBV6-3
CASKGEDSPLHF
TGTGCCAGCAAGGGGGAAGATTCACCCCTCCACTTT
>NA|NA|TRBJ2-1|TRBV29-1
CSVEKGPIEQFF
TGCAGCGTTGAAAAAGGTCCTATAGAGCAGTTCTTC
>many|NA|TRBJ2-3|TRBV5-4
CASSLGLATTDTQYF
TGTGCCAGCAGCTTAGGGCTAGCCACCACAGATACGCAGTATTTT
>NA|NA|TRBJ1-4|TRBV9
CASSASGNEKLFF
TGTGCCAGCAGCGCTTCAGGGAATGAAAAACTGTTTTTT
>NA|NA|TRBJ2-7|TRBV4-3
CASSWGDLAEQYF
TGCGCCAGCAGCTGGGGCGACTTGGCCGAGCAGTACTTC
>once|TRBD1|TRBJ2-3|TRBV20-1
CSARATRQGRTDTQYF
TGCAGTGCTAGAGCCACGAGACAGGGCCGCACAGATACGCAGTATTTT
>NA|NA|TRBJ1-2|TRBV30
CASAGQSLWGGYTF
TGTGCCTCAGCCGGACAGTCCCTCTGGGGGGGCTACACCTTC
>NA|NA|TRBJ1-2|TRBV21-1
CASSKRTGRYGYTF
TGTGCCAGCAGCAAAAGGACAGGGAGATATGGCTACACCTTC
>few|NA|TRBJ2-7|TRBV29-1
CSVAGQNHEQYF
TGCAGCGTTGCAGGACAGAACCACGAGCAGTACTTC
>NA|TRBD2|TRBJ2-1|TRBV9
CASSVGIAGGPLEQFF
TGTGCCAGCAGCGTAGGGATTGCGGGGGGGCCCCTTGAGCAGTTCTTC
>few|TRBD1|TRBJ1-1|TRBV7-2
CASSLGGLQGEAFF
TGTGCCAGCAGCTTAGGGGGCCTACAGGGGGAAGCTTTCTTT
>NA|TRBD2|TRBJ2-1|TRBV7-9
CASSSLAGDHNEQFF
TGTGCCAGCAGCTCCCTAGCGGGGGACCACAATGAGCAGTTCTTC
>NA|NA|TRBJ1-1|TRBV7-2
CASSGDAGRKAFF
TGTGCCAGCAGCGGAGACGCAGGGAGAAAAGCTTTCTTT
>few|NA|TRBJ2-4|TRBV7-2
CASSPSAGKNIQYF
TGTGCCAGCAGCCCCAGCGCAGGCAAAAACATTCAGTACTTC
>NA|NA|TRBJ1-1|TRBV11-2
CASSFLRGRGTEAFF
TGTGCCAGCAGCTTCCTGCGGGGTAGGGGCACTGAAGCTTTCTTT
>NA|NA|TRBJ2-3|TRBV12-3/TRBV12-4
CASSQPLPSTDTQYF
TGTGCCAGCAGTCAACCACTTCCCAGCACAGATACGCAGTATTTT
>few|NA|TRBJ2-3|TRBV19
CASSLGYTQYF
TGTGCCAGTAGCCTCGGGTATACGCAGTATTTT
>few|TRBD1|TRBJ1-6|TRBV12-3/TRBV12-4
CASSRQGNSPLHF
TGTGCCAGCAGCAGACAGGGGAATTCACCCCTCCACTTT
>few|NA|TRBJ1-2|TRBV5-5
CASSISTRPAANYGYTF
TGTGCCAGCAGCATTAGTACCCGCCCGGCGGCTAACTATGGCTACACCTTC
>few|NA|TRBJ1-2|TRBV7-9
CASSARTVDYGYTF
TGTGCCAGCAGCGCCCGGACAGTCGACTATGGCTACACCTTC
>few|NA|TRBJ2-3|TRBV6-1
CASIRDPTLDTQYF
TGTGCCAGCATCCGGGACCCTACCCTCGATACGCAGTATTTT
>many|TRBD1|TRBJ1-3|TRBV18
CASSPLPGQGASRSGNTIYF
TGTGCCAGCTCACCACTGCCGGGACAGGGGGCATCACGCTCTGGAAACACCATATATTTT
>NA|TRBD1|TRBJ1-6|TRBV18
CVSSPYPGQEFNSPLHF
TGTGTCAGCTCACCGTACCCGGGACAGGAGTTTAATTCACCCCTCCACTTT
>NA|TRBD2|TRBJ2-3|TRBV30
CAWRIAGSTDTQYF
TGTGCCTGGAGGATAGCGGGAAGCACAGATACGCAGTATTTT
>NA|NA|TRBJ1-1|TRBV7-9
CASSFVRTEAFF
TGTGCCAGCAGCTTTGTCAGAACTGAAGCTTTCTTT
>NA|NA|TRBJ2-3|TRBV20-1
CSARADLRTDTQYF
TGCAGTGCTAGAGCAGATCTGCGAACAGATACGCAGTATTTT
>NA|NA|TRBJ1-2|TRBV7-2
CASSLGRIANYGYTF
TGTGCCAGCAGCTTAGGACGGATAGCTAACTATGGCTACACCTTC
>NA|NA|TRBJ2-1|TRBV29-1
CSVGPQFSYNEQFF
TGCAGCGTTGGCCCCCAGTTCTCCTACAATGAGCAGTTCTTC
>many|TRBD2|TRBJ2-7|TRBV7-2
CASSFQRGLNEQYF
TGTGCCAGCAGCTTCCAGCGGGGGCTAAACGAGCAGTACTTC
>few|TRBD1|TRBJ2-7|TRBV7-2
CASSLRRTGVDKQYF
TGTGCCAGCAGCTTAAGAAGGACAGGGGTGGATAAGCAGTACTTC
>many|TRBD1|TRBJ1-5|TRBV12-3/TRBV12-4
CASSTLHRGGQPQHF
TGTGCCAGCAGTACACTTCACAGGGGGGGCCAGCCCCAGCATTTT
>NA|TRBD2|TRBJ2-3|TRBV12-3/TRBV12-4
CASSLPGGGDTQYF
TGTGCCAGCAGTTTACCGGGCGGGGGAGATACGCAGTATTTT
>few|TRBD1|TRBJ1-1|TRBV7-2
CASTRGQLNTEAFF
TGTGCCAGCACCCGGGGACAGCTAAACACTGAAGCTTTCTTT
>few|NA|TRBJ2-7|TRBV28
CASSFSRVTYEQYF
TGTGCCAGCAGTTTTTCGAGAGTCACCTACGAGCAGTACTTC
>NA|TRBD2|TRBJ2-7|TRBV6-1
CASTSEKRGGGEQYF
TGTGCCAGCACGAGCGAGAAGCGGGGGGGCGGCGAGCAGTACTTC
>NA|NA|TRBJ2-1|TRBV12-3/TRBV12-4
CASRSSGTYNEQFF
TGTGCCAGCAGATCCTCCGGGACCTACAATGAGCAGTTCTTC
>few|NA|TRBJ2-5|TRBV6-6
CASSHGADPGKETQYF
TGTGCCAGCAGTCACGGGGCCGACCCAGGGAAAGAGACCCAGTACTTC
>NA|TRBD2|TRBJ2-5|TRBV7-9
CASSLVLAGQETQYF
TGTGCCAGCAGCTTAGTGCTAGCGGGCCAAGAGACCCAGTACTTC
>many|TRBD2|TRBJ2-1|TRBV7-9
CASSTPRGLNEQFF
TGTGCCAGCAGCACCCCGCGGGGGTTGAATGAGCAGTTCTTC
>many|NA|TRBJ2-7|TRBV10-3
CASYSGQRSSYEQYF
TGTGCCAGCTACTCTGGACAGAGGAGCTCCTACGAGCAGTACTTC
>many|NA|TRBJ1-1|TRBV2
CASRTDWTDTEAFF
TGTGCCAGCAGAACTGATTGGACAGACACTGAAGCTTTCTTT
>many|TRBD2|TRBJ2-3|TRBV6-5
CASSLAGGPDTQYF
TGTGCCAGCAGTTTAGCGGGAGGGCCAGATACGCAGTATTTT
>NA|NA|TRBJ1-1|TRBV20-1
CSAKQHTGVAEAFF
TGCAGTGCCAAACAGCACACGGGGGTCGCTGAAGCTTTCTTT
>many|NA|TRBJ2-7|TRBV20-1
CSARDFGGLTYEQYF
TGCAGTGCTAGAGATTTCGGGGGCCTTACCTACGAGCAGTACTTC
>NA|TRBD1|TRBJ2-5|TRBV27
CASSQGAGTQYF
TGTGCCAGCAGCCAGGGGGCCGGGACCCAGTACTTC
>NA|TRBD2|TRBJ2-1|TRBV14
CASSQDGGLAGDNEQFF
TGTGCCAGCAGCCAAGATGGAGGGCTAGCGGGGGACAATGAGCAGTTCTTC
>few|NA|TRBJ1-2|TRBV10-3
CAISSPQGVGYTF
TGTGCCATCAGTTCGCCCCAAGGGGTTGGCTACACCTTC
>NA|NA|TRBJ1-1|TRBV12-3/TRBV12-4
CASSYSSNTEAFF
TGTGCCAGCAGTTACTCGAGCAACACTGAAGCTTTCTTT
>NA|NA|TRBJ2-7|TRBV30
CAWSVRGPYEQYF
TGTGCCTGGAGTGTACGGGGGCCGTACGAGCAGTACTTC
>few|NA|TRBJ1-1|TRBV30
CAWSKWEDTEAFF
TGTGCCTGGAGTAAGTGGGAGGACACTGAAGCTTTCTTT